This passage covers 22 T cell receptor beta chains from one sample sequenced in a study of naive and memory T cell subsets. Both TRBC1 and TRBC2 were covered by a beta constant-region primer of two equimolar oligonucleotides. TCRdb processed the UMI-ligation and nested PCR reads anew with MiXCR; each CDR3 protein has one entry. The table includes 130,000 to 150,000 distinct CDR3 sequences, approximately 15% detected once. The sample taken for sequencing was naive CD4+ T cells from blood. The receptors shown here come from a human donor in good health.

This clonotype was seen a handful of times. The chain carries TRBV27 and TRBJ2-7; 7 bases fit TRBD2. The germline CDR1 and CDR2 sequences are MNHEY and SMNVEV (reference sequence). The CDR3 totals 15 residues. V was pared by 3 bases and J by 4 bases, with 9 bases of the junction left unmatched. This CDR3 is CASSFGGGFNYEQYF. CDR3 bases: TGTGCCAGCAGTTTCGGGGGAGGGTTCAATTACGAGCAGTACTTC.

Comment on this clonotype: Mismatch with germline at one junction end may stem from a read error. This chain connects TRBV10-3 to TRBJ2-6; D not certain. The CDR3 spans 14 residues. The germline CDR1 and CDR2 sequences are ENHRY and SYGVKD. The CDR3, as DNA: TGTGCCATCAGTGCAGGCTCTGGGGTCAACGTCCTGACTTTC. Translation: CAISAGSGVNVLTF.

The table lists this clonotype with a few counts. The genes are TRBV28 and TRBJ2-7, with TRBD2 matching over 8 bases. J lost 3 bases, V lost 5 bases, and 9 bases had no gene match. From germline, CDR1 is MDHEN and CDR2 SYDVKM. The CDR3 spans 15 residues. For the CDR3, the DNA is TGTGCCAGCAGTACTTCCAGCGGGGGACGCTACGAGCAGTACTTC. Amino acids: CASSTSSGGRYEQYF.

The table lists this clonotype with a few counts. The V call is TRBV28, the J call TRBJ1-5; D might be TRBD1 (5 bases). CDR1 and CDR2 (germline): MDHEN, SYDVKM. V was cut by 7 bases and J by 6 bases, with 10 bases left in between. The CDR3 is made up of 12 amino acids. The CDR3 DNA is TGTGCCAGCAAACCTGGGGGTCAGCCCCAGCATTTT. Translated, it gives CASKPGGQPQHF.

The chain carries TRBV12-3 or TRBV12-4 and TRBJ2-3; D is possibly TRBD1 or TRBD2 (5 bases each). This CDR3 is built from 15 residues. V gave up 5 bases and J gave up 0 bases, with 12 bases separating them. CDR3 bases: TGTGCCAGCAGTGGGGACGGCGCTAGCACAGATACGCAGTATTTT. Encoded protein: CASSGDGASTDTQYF.

This clonotype has only a few counts. The V gene is TRBV7-2, the J gene TRBJ2-3, with D perhaps TRBD1 or TRBD2 (5 bases each). Germline V gene sequence: CDR1 SGHTA, CDR2 FQGNSA. The length of the CDR3 is 15 residues. V lost 1 base to trimming and J lost 2 bases, with 10 bases between them. The CDR3 DNA is TGTGCCAGCAGCTTAGGAATAGGGACCACAGATACGCAGTATTTT. Translation: CASSLGIGTTDTQYF.

The rearrangement joins TRBV5-1 to TRBJ2-1; possibly TRBD1 or TRBD2 for D (6 bases each). The V gene lost 4 bases and the J gene lost 8 bases, with 19 bases spanning the gap. The CDR3 length is 15 residues. Germline loops: CDR1 SGHRS, CDR2 YFSETQ. CDR3 sequence reads: CASSPEGQPFDEQFF. The CDR3 DNA follows: TGCGCCAGCAGCCCGGAGGGACAACCCTTCGATGAGCAGTTCTTC.

This clonotype was observed a few times. The chain employs TRBV10-3 and TRBJ2-2; 12 positions agree with TRBD2. Germline V gene sequence: CDR1 ENHRY, CDR2 SYGVKD. The CDR3 totals 21 residues. The V segment lost 4 bases and the J segment 4 bases; nucleotides outside the gene matches: 19. CDR3 region: CAISANPGLAGSQGGTGELFF. Written as DNA, the CDR3 is TGTGCCATCAGTGCAAATCCGGGACTAGCGGGCTCCCAAGGAGGCACCGGGGAGCTGTTTTTT.

Only a few counts were recorded for this clonotype. V and J are TRBV5-1 and TRBJ2-3, with a tentative D call TRBD1 (5 bases). Trimming cost V 7 bases and J 4 bases, with 16 bases left between them. There are 14 residues in the CDR3. The germline V gene has CDR1 SGHRS and CDR2 YFSETQ. CDR3 loop: CASGDHQGPDTQYF. As DNA, the CDR3 is TGCGCCAGCGGCGACCATCAGGGCCCAGATACGCAGTATTTT.

Many counts were recorded for this clonotype. The V gene is TRBV29-1, the J gene TRBJ2-3; D gene ambiguous. Germline values: CDR1 SQVTM, CDR2 ANQGSEA. Between the trimmed V and J ends, which lost 4 bases and 5 bases, there was a span of 10 bases. The CDR3 runs 12 residues. The CDR3 DNA reads TGCAGCGTTGGGTTTTTGGGAGATACGCAGTATTTT. Encoded protein: CSVGFLGDTQYF.

This clonotype was picked up many times. CDR3 in amino acids: CASSLGGLEGTYEQYF. The DNA of the CDR3 is TGTGCCAGCAGTTTAGGGGGGTTAGAGGGGACCTACGAGCAGTACTTC. The chain uses TRBV27 and TRBJ2-7, with D possibly matching TRBD2 (6 bases). This CDR3 is 16 amino acids long. Deletions cut 2 bases from V and 2 bases from J, with 16 bases between. In germline, CDR1 is MNHEY, CDR2 SMNVEV (reference sequence).

This clonotype was detected ten times or more. The chain links TRBV27 to TRBJ2-7, with D possibly matching TRBD2 (6 bases). The CDR3 runs to 18 residues. Germline V gene sequence: CDR1 MNHEY, CDR2 SMNVEV (reference sequence). V was shortened by 0 bases and J by 2 bases, with 20 bases between the two germline ends. This CDR3 is CASSLSIPRRGLPYEQYF. DNA of the CDR3: TGTGCCAGCAGTTTATCTATCCCCCGGAGGGGACTTCCCTACGAGCAGTACTTC.

V is TRBV12-3 or TRBV12-4 and J is TRBJ2-7, with a tentative D call TRBD1 (6 bases). CDR3 length: 13 residues. Trimming pared 5 bases from V and 2 bases from J, leaving 10 bases between. This chain's CDR3 is CASSRDTAYEQYF. In DNA, the CDR3 is TGTGCCAGCAGTCGGGACACAGCCTACGAGCAGTACTTC.

The chain uses TRBV5-6 and TRBJ1-1; D gene unclear. This CDR3 has 14 residues. CDR1 is SGHDT and CDR2 is YYEEEE in the germline V gene. Trimming took off 0 bases at V and 0 bases at J, with 6 bases between the two ends. The CDR3, as DNA: TGTGCCAGCAGCTTGGTCAGCTTGAACACTGAAGCTTTCTTT. It codes for CASSLVSLNTEAFF.

The chain couples TRBV5-1 to TRBJ2-3, with TRBD2 matching 12 bases. The length of the CDR3 is 17 residues. Trimming took 4 bases from V and 0 from J; bases not matched to a gene: 6. Germline V gene sequence: CDR1 SGHRS, CDR2 YFSETQ. This CDR3 reads CASSVYGTSGSTDTQYF. In nucleotides, the CDR3 is TGCGCCAGCAGCGTCTACGGGACTAGCGGGAGCACAGATACGCAGTATTTT.

In its sample, this clonotype was seen many times. The rearrangement uses TRBV20-1 and TRBJ2-7; TRBD1 might be the D (7 bases). The CDR3 contains 12 residues. Germline V gene data show CDR1 as DFQATT and CDR2 as SNEGSKA (reference sequence). Trimming cost V 5 bases and J 3 bases, with 11 bases left between them. The CDR3 nucleotides are TGCAGTGCTCAGGGGGGTTACTACGAGCAGTACTTC. Translated, it gives CSAQGGYYEQYF.

In this sample, this clonotype turned up many times. The chain carries TRBV12-3 or TRBV12-4 and TRBJ2-2; D remains unclear. Trimming took off 4 bases at V and 1 base at J, with 4 bases between the two ends. The CDR3 consists of 13 residues. The CDR3: CASSSMNTGELFF. The DNA of the CDR3 is TGTGCCAGCAGTTCGATGAACACCGGGGAGCTGTTTTTT.

This clonotype showed up many times. This sequence joins TRBV5-4 and TRBJ2-1; possible D gene TRBD1, 6 bases. V was cut by 0 bases and J by 3 bases, with 13 bases left in between. This CDR3 has 16 amino acids. CDR1 SGHNT and CDR2 YYREEE come from the germline V gene (reference sequence). The CDR3 region has the DNA TGTGCCAGCAGCTTGGGGGCAGGGGAAGGCTACAATGAGCAGTTCTTC. It specifies CASSLGAGEGYNEQFF.

This clonotype was seen more than once but under ten times. The rearrangement joins TRBV20-1 to TRBJ1-1; 10 bases align to TRBD1. The CDR3 is 14 amino acids. V dropped 5 bases and J dropped 5; count of bases not matched to a gene: 8. Germline CDR1 DFQATT, CDR2 SNEGSKA (reference sequence). The CDR3 DNA follows: TGCAGTGCTCCCCGGGGGACAGGGGCAACTGAAGCTTTCTTT. Its translation is CSAPRGTGATEAFF.

A few counts support this clonotype. J is TRBJ2-4 and V is TRBV4-3, with D possibly being TRBD1 or TRBD2 (5 bases each). This CDR3 region has 12 residues. Trimming pared 8 bases from V and 0 bases from J, leaving 5 bases between. Per the germline V gene, CDR1 is LGHNA and CDR2 is YSLEER. In nucleotides, the CDR3 is TGCGCCAGCGGGACAGCCAAAAACATTCAGTACTTC. It encodes CASGTAKNIQYF.

The chain employs TRBV6-5 and TRBJ1-5, with 10 positions matching TRBD1. This CDR3 is 15 amino acids long. With V trimmed by 5 bases and J by 1 base, 2 bases remained unmatched. Germline assignment: CDR1 MNHEY and CDR2 SVGAGI. CDR3 amino acids: CASSRDRGSNQPQHF. The CDR3 DNA reads as TGTGCCAGCAGTCGGGACAGGGGAAGCAATCAGCCCCAGCATTTT.

This clonotype came up a few times. The rearrangement links TRBV19 to TRBJ2-7; TRBD2 is a possible D gene (5 bases). Trimming cost V 2 bases and J 6 bases, with 8 bases left between them. The V gene's germline CDR1 is LNHDA and CDR2 SQIVND (reference sequence). This CDR3 is built from 12 residues. For the CDR3, the DNA is TGTGCCAGTAGTATATCGGGGATCGAGCAGTACTTC. Protein: CASSISGIEQYF. Full variable domain (rest looked up from reference TRBV19 and TRBJ2-7): DGGITQSPKYLFRKEGQNVTLSCEQNLNHDAMYWYRQDPGQGLRLIYYSQIVNDFQKGDIAEGYSVSREKKESFPLTVTSAQKNPTAFYLCASSISGIEQYFGPGTRLTVT.